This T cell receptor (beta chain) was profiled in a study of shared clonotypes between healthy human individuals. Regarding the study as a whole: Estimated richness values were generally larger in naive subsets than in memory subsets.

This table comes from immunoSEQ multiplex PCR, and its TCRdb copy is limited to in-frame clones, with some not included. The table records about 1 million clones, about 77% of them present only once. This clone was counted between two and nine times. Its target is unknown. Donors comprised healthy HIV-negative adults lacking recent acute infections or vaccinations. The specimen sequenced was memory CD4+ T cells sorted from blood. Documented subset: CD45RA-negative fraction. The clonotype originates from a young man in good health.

For the CDR3, the DNA is TGTGCCAGCAGCGTTTCAGGGTCAACTGAAGCTTTCTTT. It specifies CASSVSGSTEAFF. The chain couples TRBV7-9 to TRBJ1-1; D is possibly TRBD1 (5 bases). The CDR3 sequence is 13 residues long. Trimming took 5 bases from V and 5 from J, leaving 12 bases between them. Germline CDR1 and CDR2: SEHNR and FQNEAQ (reference sequence).